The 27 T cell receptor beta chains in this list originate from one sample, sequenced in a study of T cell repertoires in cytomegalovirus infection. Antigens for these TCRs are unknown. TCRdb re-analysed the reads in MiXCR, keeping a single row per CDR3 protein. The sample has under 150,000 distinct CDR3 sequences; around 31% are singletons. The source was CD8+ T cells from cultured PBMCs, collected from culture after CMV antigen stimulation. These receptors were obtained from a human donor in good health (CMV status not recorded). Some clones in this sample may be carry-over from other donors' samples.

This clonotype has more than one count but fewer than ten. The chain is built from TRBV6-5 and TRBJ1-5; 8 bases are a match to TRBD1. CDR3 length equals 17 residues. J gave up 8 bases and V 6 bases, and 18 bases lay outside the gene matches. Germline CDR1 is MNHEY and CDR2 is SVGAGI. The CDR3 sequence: CASRQGQVLSDHEPQHF. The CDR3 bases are TGTGCCAGCAGGCAGGGACAGGTACTTTCCGACCACGAGCCCCAGCATTTT.

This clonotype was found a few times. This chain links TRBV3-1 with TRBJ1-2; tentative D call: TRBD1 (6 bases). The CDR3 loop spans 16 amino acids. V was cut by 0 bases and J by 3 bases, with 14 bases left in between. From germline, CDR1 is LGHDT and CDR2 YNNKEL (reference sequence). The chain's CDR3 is CASSQENRGRYYGYTF. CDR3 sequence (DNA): TGTGCCAGCAGCCAAGAAAATCGGGGGCGCTACTATGGCTACACCTTC.

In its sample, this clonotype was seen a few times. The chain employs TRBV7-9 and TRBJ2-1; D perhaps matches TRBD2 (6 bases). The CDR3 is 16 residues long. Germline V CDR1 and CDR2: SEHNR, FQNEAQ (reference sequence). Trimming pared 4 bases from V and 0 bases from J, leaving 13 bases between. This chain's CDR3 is CASSWGYGGSYNEQFF. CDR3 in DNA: TGTGCCAGCAGCTGGGGATACGGGGGCTCCTACAATGAGCAGTTCTTC.

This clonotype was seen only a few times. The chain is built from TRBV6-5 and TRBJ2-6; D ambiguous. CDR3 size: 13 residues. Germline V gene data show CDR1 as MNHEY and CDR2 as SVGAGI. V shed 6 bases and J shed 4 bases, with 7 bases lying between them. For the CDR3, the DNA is TGTGCCAGCAGAGATCACGGGGCCAACGTCCTGACTTTC. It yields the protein CASRDHGANVLTF.

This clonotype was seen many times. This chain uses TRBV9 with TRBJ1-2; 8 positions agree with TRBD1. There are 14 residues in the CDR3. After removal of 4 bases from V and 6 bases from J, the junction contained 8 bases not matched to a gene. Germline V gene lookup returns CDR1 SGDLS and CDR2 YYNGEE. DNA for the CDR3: TGTGCCAGCAGCACAGGGGGGGGGTCGGATGGCTACACCTTC. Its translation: CASSTGGGSDGYTF.

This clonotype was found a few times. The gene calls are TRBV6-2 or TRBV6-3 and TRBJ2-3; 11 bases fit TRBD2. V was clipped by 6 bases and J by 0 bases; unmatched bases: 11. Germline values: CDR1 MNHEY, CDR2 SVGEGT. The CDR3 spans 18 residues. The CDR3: CASSPLAGGITSTDTQYF. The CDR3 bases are TGTGCCAGCAGCCCGTTAGCGGGGGGGATTACTAGCACAGATACGCAGTATTTT.

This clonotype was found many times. CDR3 sequence (DNA): TGTGCCAGCTCTAATCTTCGTATCCTGCACTGGGAAAACATTCAGTACTTC. This codes for CASSNLRILHWENIQYF. The chain uses TRBV19 and TRBJ2-4; D call uncertain. Per the germline V gene, CDR1 is LNHDA and CDR2 is SQIVND (reference sequence). V dropped 9 bases and J dropped 5 bases, with 26 bases sitting between them. CDR3 length: 17 amino acids.

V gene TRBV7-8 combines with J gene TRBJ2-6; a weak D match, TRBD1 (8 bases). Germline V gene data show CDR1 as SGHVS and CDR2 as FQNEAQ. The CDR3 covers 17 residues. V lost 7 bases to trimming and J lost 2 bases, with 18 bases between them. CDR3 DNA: TGTGCCAGCAAACAGGGGGGGGGCTGGGCTGGGGCCAACGTCCTGACTTTC. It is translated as CASKQGGGWAGANVLTF.

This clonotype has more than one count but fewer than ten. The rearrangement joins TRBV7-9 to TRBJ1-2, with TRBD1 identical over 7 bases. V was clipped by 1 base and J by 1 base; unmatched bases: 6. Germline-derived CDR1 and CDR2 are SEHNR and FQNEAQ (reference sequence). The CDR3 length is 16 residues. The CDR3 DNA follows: TGTGCCAGCAGCTTAGAAGGGGGGACAGTTAACTATGGCTACACCTTC. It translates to CASSLEGGTVNYGYTF.

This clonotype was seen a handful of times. CDR3 sequence: CASRLLGEEGQGKETQYF. In nucleotides, the CDR3 is TGTGCCAGCAGGTTGTTGGGAGAGGAGGGACAGGGGAAAGAGACCCAGTACTTC. V usage is TRBV28 and J usage is TRBJ2-5; 10 bases agree with TRBD1. This CDR3 comprises 18 residues. Germline V gene data show CDR1 as MDHEN and CDR2 as SYDVKM. The V gene end was trimmed by 6 bases and the J gene end by 3 bases; junction bases not matched to a gene: 16. Full variable domain (remainder filled in from reference TRBV28 and TRBJ2-5): DVKVTQSSRYLVKRTGEKVFLECVQDMDHENMFWYRQDPGLGLRLIYFSYDVKMKEKGDIPEGYSVSREKKERFSLILESASTNQTSMYLCASRLLGEEGQGKETQYFGPGTRLLVL.

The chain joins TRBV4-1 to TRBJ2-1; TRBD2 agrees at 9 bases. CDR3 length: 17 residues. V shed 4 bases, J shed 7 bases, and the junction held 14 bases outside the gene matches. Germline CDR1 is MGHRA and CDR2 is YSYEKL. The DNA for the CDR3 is TGCGCCAGCAGCCCGGACGCGGGGGGGCGTCGAGGGAATGAGCAGTTCTTC. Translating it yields CASSPDAGGRRGNEQFF.

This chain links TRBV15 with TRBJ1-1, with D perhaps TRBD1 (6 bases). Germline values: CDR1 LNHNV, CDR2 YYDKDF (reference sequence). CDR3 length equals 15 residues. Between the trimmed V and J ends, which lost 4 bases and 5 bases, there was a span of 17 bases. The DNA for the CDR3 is TGTGCCACCAGCACGGTGGGGTTAAGGGGGACTGAAGCTTTCTTT. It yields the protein CATSTVGLRGTEAFF.

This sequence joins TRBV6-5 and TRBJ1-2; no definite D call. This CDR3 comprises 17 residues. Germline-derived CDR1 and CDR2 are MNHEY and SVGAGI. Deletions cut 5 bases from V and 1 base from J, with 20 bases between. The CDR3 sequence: CASSPFRSLSRNYGYTF. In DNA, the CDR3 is TGTGCCAGCAGTCCATTTCGGAGCCTTAGCCGTAACTATGGCTACACCTTC.

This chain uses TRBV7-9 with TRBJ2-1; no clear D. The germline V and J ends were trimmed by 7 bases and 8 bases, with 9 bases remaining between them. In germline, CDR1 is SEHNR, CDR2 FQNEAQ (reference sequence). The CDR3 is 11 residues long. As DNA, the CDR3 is TGTGCCAGCACCCCCGCCCATGAGCAGTTCTTC. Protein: CASTPAHEQFF.

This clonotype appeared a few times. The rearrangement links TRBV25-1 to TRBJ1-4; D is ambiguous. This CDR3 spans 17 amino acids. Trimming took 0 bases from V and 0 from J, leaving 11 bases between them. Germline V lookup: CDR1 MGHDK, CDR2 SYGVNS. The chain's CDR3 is CASSEYFTTATNEKLFF. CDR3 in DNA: TGTGCCAGCAGTGAATATTTCACCACGGCAACTAATGAAAAACTGTTTTTT.

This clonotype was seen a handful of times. In DNA form, the CDR3 reads TGTGCCAGCAGCTTAGCGCGTTATCTAAGCTATGGCTACACCTTC. Translated, it gives CASSLARYLSYGYTF. This rearrangement joins TRBV7-8 to TRBJ1-2; unclear D gene. Germline-derived CDR1 and CDR2 are SGHVS and FQNEAQ. The CDR3 has 15 amino acids. V was trimmed by 0 bases and J by 4 bases, leaving 12 bases between them.

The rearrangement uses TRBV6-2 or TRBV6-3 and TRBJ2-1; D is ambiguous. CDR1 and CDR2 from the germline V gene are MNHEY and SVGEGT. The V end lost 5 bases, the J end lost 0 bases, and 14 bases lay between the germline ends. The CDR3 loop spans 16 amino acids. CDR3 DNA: TGTGCCAGCAGTCCCCTCACCTCTAGCTCCTACAATGAGCAGTTCTTC. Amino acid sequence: CASSPLTSSSYNEQFF.

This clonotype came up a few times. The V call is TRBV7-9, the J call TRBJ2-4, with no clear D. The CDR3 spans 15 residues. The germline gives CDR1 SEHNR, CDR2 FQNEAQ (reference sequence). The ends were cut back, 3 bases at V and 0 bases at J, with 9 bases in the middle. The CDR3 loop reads CASSFSTEAKNIQYF. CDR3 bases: TGTGCCAGCAGCTTTTCGACTGAAGCCAAAAACATTCAGTACTTC.

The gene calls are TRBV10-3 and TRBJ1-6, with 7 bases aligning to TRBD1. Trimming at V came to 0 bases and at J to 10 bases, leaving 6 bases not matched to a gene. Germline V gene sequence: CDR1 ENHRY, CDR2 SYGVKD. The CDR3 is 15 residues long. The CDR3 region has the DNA TGTGCCATCAGTGAGTCGGGAGGACAGGCCTCACCCCTCCACTTT. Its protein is CAISESGGQASPLHF.

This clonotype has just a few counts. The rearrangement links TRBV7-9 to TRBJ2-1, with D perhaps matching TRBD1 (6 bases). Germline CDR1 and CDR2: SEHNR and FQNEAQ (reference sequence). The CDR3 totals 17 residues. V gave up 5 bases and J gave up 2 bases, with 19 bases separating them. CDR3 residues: CASSPDKAGAPYNEQFF. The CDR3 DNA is TGTGCCAGCAGCCCGGATAAGGCAGGGGCCCCCTACAATGAGCAGTTCTTC. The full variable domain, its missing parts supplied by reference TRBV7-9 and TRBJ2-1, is DTGVSQNPRHKITKRGQNVTFRCDPISEHNRLYWYRQTLGQGPEFLTYFQNEAQLEKSRLLSDRFSAERPKGSFSTLEIQRTEQGDSAMYLCASSPDKAGAPYNEQFFGPGTRLTVL.

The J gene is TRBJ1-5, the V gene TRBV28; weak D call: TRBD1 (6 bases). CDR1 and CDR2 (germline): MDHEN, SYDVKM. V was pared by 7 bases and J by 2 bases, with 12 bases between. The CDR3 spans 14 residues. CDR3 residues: CASKDPGGNQPQHF. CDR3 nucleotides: TGTGCCAGCAAGGACCCAGGGGGCAATCAGCCCCAGCATTTT. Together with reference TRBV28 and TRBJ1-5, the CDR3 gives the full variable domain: DVKVTQSSRYLVKRTGEKVFLECVQDMDHENMFWYRQDPGLGLRLIYFSYDVKMKEKGDIPEGYSVSREKKERFSLILESASTNQTSMYLCASKDPGGNQPQHFGDGTRLSIL.

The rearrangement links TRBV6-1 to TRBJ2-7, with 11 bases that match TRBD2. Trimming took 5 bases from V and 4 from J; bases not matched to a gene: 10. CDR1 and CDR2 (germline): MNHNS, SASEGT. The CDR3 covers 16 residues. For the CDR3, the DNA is TGTGCCAGCAGTCCAGGGACTAGCGGAAACTTTTACGAGCAGTACTTC. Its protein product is CASSPGTSGNFYEQYF.

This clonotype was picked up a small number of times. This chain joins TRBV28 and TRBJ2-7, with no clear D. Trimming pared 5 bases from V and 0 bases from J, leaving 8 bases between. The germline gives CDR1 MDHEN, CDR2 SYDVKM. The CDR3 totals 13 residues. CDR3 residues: CASSEWSSYEQYF. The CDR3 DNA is TGTGCCAGCAGTGAGTGGAGCTCCTACGAGCAGTACTTC.

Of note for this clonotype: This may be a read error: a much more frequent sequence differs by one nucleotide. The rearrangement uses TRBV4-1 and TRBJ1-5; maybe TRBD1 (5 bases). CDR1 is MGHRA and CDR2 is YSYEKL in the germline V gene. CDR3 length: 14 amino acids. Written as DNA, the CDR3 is TGCGCCAGCAGCCACGCCCAGGGCAATCAGCCCCGGCATTTT. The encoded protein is CASSHAQGNQPRHF.

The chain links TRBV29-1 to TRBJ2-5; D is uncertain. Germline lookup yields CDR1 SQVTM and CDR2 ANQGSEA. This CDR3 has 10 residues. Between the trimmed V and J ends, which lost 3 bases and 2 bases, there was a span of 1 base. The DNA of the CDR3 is TGCAGCGTTGATCAAGAGACCCAGTACTTC. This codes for CSVDQETQYF.

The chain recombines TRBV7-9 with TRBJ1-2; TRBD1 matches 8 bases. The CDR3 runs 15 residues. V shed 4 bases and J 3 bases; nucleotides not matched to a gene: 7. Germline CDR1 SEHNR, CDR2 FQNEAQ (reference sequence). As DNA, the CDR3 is TGTGCCAGCAGCTCCCCGGGACAGGATGACTATGGCTACACCTTC. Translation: CASSSPGQDDYGYTF. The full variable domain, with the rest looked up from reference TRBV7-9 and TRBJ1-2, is DTGVSQNPRHKITKRGQNVTFRCDPISEHNRLYWYRQTLGQGPEFLTYFQNEAQLEKSRLLSDRFSAERPKGSFSTLEIQRTEQGDSAMYLCASSSPGQDDYGYTFGSGTRLTVV.

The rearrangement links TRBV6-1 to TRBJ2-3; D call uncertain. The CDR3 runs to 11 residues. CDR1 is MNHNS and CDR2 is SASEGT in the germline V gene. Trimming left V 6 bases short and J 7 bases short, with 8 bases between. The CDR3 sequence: CASSLVNTQYF. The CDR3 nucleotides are TGTGCCAGCAGCCTGGTGAATACGCAGTATTTT.